A single sample gave rise to the 28 T cell receptor beta chains below, sequenced in a study of cytomegalovirus exposure and HLA in healthy donors. PCR primers comprised 60 Vbeta and 13 Jbeta primers. The assay was immunoSEQ multiplex PCR, and TCRdb's table has in-frame clones only and misses some. Altogether around 110,000 clones are present, around 74% being singletons, with the ten largest covering 1.5% to 2%. Sequencing was performed on PBMCs. These receptors were taken from a woman aged 18-29 years in good health and CMV-seronegative.

This clone was picked up one time. This chain connects TRBV5-4 to TRBJ2-5; 8 nucleotides match TRBD1. The V gene end was trimmed by 5 bases and the J gene end by 5 bases; junction bases not matched to a gene: 5. CDR3 length: 13 amino acids. Germline CDR1 is SGHNT and CDR2 is YYREEE (reference sequence). CDR3 residues: CASSPTGDETQYF. CDR3 sequence (DNA): TGTGCCAGCAGTCCGACAGGGGACGAGACCCAGTACTTC.

This rearrangement joins TRBV7-6 to TRBJ2-7, with D possibly TRBD1 on 6 matching bases. This CDR3 comprises 14 residues. V was trimmed by 2 bases and J by 5 bases, leaving 13 bases between them. CDR1 SGHVS and CDR2 FNYEAQ come from the germline V gene. CDR3 DNA sequence: TGTGCCAGCAGCTTAAAAGGGGGTGGCCACGAGCAGTACTTC. Its protein is CASSLKGGGHEQYF.

The J gene is TRBJ1-4, the V gene TRBV30; 8 bases agree with TRBD1. Losses at the gene ends were 4 bases for V and 8 bases for J; bases not matched to a gene: 9. This CDR3 has 14 residues. Germline V lookup: CDR1 GTSNPN, CDR2 SVGIG (reference sequence). The DNA for the CDR3 is TGTGCCTGGACGCGGACAGGGAAAAACGAAAAACTGTTTTTT. Translated: CAWTRTGKNEKLFF. The variable domain in full, completed from reference TRBV30 and TRBJ1-4, reads SQTIHQWPATLVQPVGSPLSLECTVEGTSNPNLYWYRQAAGRGLQLLFYSVGIGQISSEVPQNLSASRPQDRQFILSSKKLLLSDSGFYLCAWTRTGKNEKLFFGSGTQLSVL.

This clone came up a few times. This chain uses TRBV19 with TRBJ1-3; 9 bases align to TRBD1. Germline CDR1 LNHDA, CDR2 SQIVND (reference sequence). J lost 4 bases, V lost 8 bases, and 3 bases had no gene match. The CDR3 extends over 13 amino acids. The CDR3 is CASGQGLGNTIYF. The CDR3 nucleotides read TGTGCCAGTGGACAGGGGCTGGGAAACACCATATATTTT.

The CDR3 loop reads CASSPGTGKTNEKLFF. The DNA for the CDR3 is TGTGCCAGCAGCCCAGGGACAGGGAAAACTAATGAAAAACTGTTTTTT. The V gene is TRBV11-2, the J gene TRBJ1-4; 9 positions agree with TRBD1. Germline CDR1 reads SGHAT; CDR2 reads FQNNGV. CDR3 size: 16 residues. After removal of 5 bases from V and 1 base from J, the junction contained 5 bases not matched to a gene.

This chain uses TRBV28 with TRBJ2-1; D unresolved. Trimming shortened V by 2 bases and J by 0 bases, and 5 bases separated the two germline ends. CDR1 and CDR2 (germline): MDHEN, SYDVKM. The CDR3 runs to 14 residues. This CDR3 is CASSLRSSYNEQFF. The CDR3 nucleotides read TGTGCCAGCAGTTTACGGAGCTCCTACAATGAGCAGTTCTTC.

To note about this clone: At the DNA level, this CDR3 is encoded by other sequences in the same sample as well. The genes are TRBV28 and TRBJ1-2; the D gene is possibly TRBD1 (6 bases). The CDR3 sequence is 12 residues long. Trimming took 5 bases from V and 2 from J, leaving 6 bases between them. Germline V gives CDR1 MDHEN, CDR2 SYDVKM. CDR3 DNA: TGTGCCAGCAGTGGACAGAACTATGGCTACACCTTC. Amino acid sequence: CASSGQNYGYTF.

V gene TRBV19 combines with J gene TRBJ1-5; 8 bases are shared with TRBD1. Per germline, CDR1 LNHDA and CDR2 SQIVND (reference sequence). Trimming removed 8 bases from V and 2 bases from J; junction bases left unmatched: 5. The CDR3 is made up of 14 amino acids. This CDR3 is CASAQGAGNQPQHF. In DNA, the CDR3 is TGTGCCAGTGCGCAGGGGGCGGGCAATCAGCCCCAGCATTTT.

This chain connects TRBV18 to TRBJ1-5; 7 nucleotides match TRBD1. Germline loops: CDR1 KGHSH, CDR2 LQKENI. With V trimmed by 6 bases and J by 2 bases, 4 bases remained unmatched. The CDR3 sequence is 14 residues long. CDR3 DNA sequence: TGTGCCAGCTCGCAGGGGGACGGCAATCAGCCCCAGCATTTT. Amino acids: CASSQGDGNQPQHF. The full variable domain, with the rest looked up from reference TRBV18 and TRBJ1-5, is NAGVMQNPRHLVRRRGQEARLRCSPMKGHSHVYWYRQLPEEGLKFMVYLQKENIIDESGMPKERFSAEFPKEGPSILRIQQVVRGDSAAYFCASSQGDGNQPQHFGDGTRLSIL.

This clone was counted a single time. The chain has TRBV19 and TRBJ2-7; D perhaps matches TRBD2 (6 bases). The CDR3 is 14 amino acids. CDR1 is LNHDA and CDR2 is SQIVND in the germline V gene (reference sequence). With 5 bases removed from V and 5 bases from J, the gap between germline ends came to 16 bases. DNA for the CDR3: TGTGCCAGTAGTCCCCTGGGGCGGGGTAACGAGCAGTACTTC. Translating it yields CASSPLGRGNEQYF.

The V call is TRBV15, the J call TRBJ1-2, with 7 bases that match TRBD1. The CDR3 spans 14 residues. Germline CDR1 and CDR2: LNHNV and YYDKDF (reference sequence). Trimming at V came to 5 bases and at J to 3 bases, leaving 6 bases not matched to a gene. CDR3 residues: CATSPGGADYGYTF. As DNA, the CDR3 is TGTGCCACCAGCCCAGGGGGAGCGGACTATGGCTACACCTTC.

The chain recombines TRBV30 with TRBJ1-4, with 7 positions matching TRBD1. Trimming removed 6 bases from V and 0 bases from J; junction bases left unmatched: 4. The CDR3 is made up of 14 amino acids. Germline assignment: CDR1 GTSNPN and CDR2 SVGIG (reference sequence). The CDR3, as DNA: TGTGCCTGTGGGACAGCTGCAACTAATGAAAAACTGTTTTTT. It translates to CACGTAATNEKLFF.

This clone turned up a few times. This chain connects TRBV5-6 to TRBJ1-5; D might be TRBD1 (6 bases). The germline CDR1 and CDR2 sequences are SGHDT and YYEEEE. V dropped 3 bases and J dropped 6 bases, with 7 bases sitting between them. The CDR3 is 12 residues long. The CDR3: CASSSTGQPQHF. In nucleotides, the CDR3 is TGTGCCAGCAGCTCGACAGGTCAGCCCCAGCATTTT.

V is TRBV15 and J is TRBJ1-2; D remains ambiguous. Germline V gene lookup returns CDR1 LNHNV and CDR2 YYDKDF (reference sequence). The CDR3 consists of 20 residues. V was clipped by 1 base and J by 4 bases, with 28 bases between them. The CDR3 sequence: CATSRGVGRETETEGYGYTF. The DNA for the CDR3 is TGTGCCACCAGCAGAGGGGTCGGGAGGGAAACCGAAACGGAGGGCTATGGCTACACCTTC. Filled out from reference TRBV15 and TRBJ1-2, the complete variable domain reads DAMVIQNPRYQVTQFGKPVTLSCSQTLNHNVMYWYQQKSSQAPKLLFHYYDKDFNNEADTPDNFQSRRPNTSFCFLDIRSPGLGDTAMYLCATSRGVGRETETEGYGYTFGSGTRLTVV.

Written as DNA, the CDR3 is TGTGCCAGTAAGGCTAGCGGTTCCTACAATGAGCAGTTCTTC. Translated, it gives CASKASGSYNEQFF. The rearrangement joins TRBV19 to TRBJ2-1; 7 nucleotides match TRBD2. The CDR3 contains 14 residues. V lost 7 bases to trimming and J lost 1 base; unmatched junction nucleotides: 4. Germline V gene sequence: CDR1 LNHDA, CDR2 SQIVND (reference sequence).

J is TRBJ2-7 and V is TRBV7-6, with 9 bases lining up with TRBD2. Germline trimming cut 4 bases from V and 3 bases from J; bases unmatched to any gene: 16. The CDR3 consists of 18 residues. Germline V gives CDR1 SGHVS, CDR2 FNYEAQ. The CDR3 is CASSSFPLGGGAFYEQYF. As DNA, the CDR3 is TGTGCCAGCAGCTCATTTCCCTTGGGCGGGGGGGCTTTCTACGAGCAGTACTTC. Filled out from reference TRBV7-6 and TRBJ2-7, the complete variable domain reads GAGVSQSPRYKVTKRGQDVALRCDPISGHVSLYWYRQALGQGPEFLTYFNYEAQQDKSGLPNDRFSAERPEGSISTLTIQRTEQRDSAMYRCASSSFPLGGGAFYEQYFGPGTRLTVT.

This rearrangement joins TRBV7-9 to TRBJ1-1; 8 bases align to TRBD1. The CDR3 spans 15 residues. Germline CDR1 reads SEHNR; CDR2 reads FQNEAQ (reference sequence). J was trimmed by 0 bases and V by 5 bases; bases with no gene match: 5. The CDR3 reads CASSPRTGMNTEAFF. In DNA, the CDR3 is TGTGCCAGCAGCCCTCGGACAGGGATGAACACTGAAGCTTTCTTT.

This chain uses TRBV2 with TRBJ1-1; D unresolved. Germline V gene lookup returns CDR1 SNHLY and CDR2 FYNNEI. The CDR3 extends over 10 amino acids. V gave up 6 bases and J gave up 11 bases, with 10 bases separating them. CDR3 coding DNA: TGTGCCAGCAGCGTCCGGTATGCTTTCTTT. Residues: CASSVRYAFF.

In its sample, this clone was seen a few times. The chain recombines TRBV19 with TRBJ1-5; D may be TRBD1 (6 bases). Trimming took off 6 bases at V and 7 bases at J, with 19 bases between the two ends. The CDR3 has 15 amino acids. Germline CDR1 and CDR2: LNHDA and SQIVND (reference sequence). CDR3 DNA: TGTGCCAGTAGACAGGATAGACAGGTTCGGCAGCCCCAGCATTTT. Amino acid sequence: CASRQDRQVRQPQHF.

The V and J genes are TRBV6-1 and TRBJ2-7; the D gene is possibly TRBD1 (7 bases). V lost 6 bases, J lost 3 bases, and 12 bases lay in between. CDR3 length equals 13 residues. Germline V gives CDR1 MNHNS, CDR2 SASEGT. CDR3 in amino acids: CASRRQGGYEQYF. DNA of the CDR3: TGTGCCAGCAGGCGACAGGGAGGCTACGAGCAGTACTTC.

V gene TRBV7-8 combines with J gene TRBJ1-2; D perhaps matches TRBD1 (6 bases). Germline lookup yields CDR1 SGHVS and CDR2 FQNEAQ. The CDR3 has 14 residues. Trimming removed 5 bases at V and 7 bases at J, with 17 bases between. The CDR3 bases are TGTGCCAGCAGCCGGGACATTATTGGTCTTGGCTACACCTTC. It is translated as CASSRDIIGLGYTF. The variable domain in full, completed from reference TRBV7-8 and TRBJ1-2, reads GAGVSQSPRYKVAKRGQDVALRCDPISGHVSLFWYQQALGQGPEFLTYFQNEAQLDKSGLPSDRFFAERPEGSVSTLKIQRTQQEDSAVYLCASSRDIIGLGYTFGSGTRLTVV.

The rearrangement uses TRBV7-2 and TRBJ1-2; 8 bases map to TRBD1. The CDR3 sequence is 14 residues long. CDR1 and CDR2 (germline): SGHTA, FQGNSA. Unmatched junction bases numbered 6, after V lost 5 bases and J lost 4 bases. CDR3 loop: CASSLRTGLYGYTF. The CDR3 DNA is TGTGCCAGCAGCCTACGGACAGGGCTCTATGGCTACACCTTC.

V gene TRBV4-1 combines with J gene TRBJ1-2, with 8 bases that match TRBD1. This CDR3 has 15 amino acids. Germline V CDR1 and CDR2: MGHRA, YSYEKL. V lost 1 base to trimming and J lost 0 bases; unmatched junction nucleotides: 1. The CDR3 sequence: CASSQGQGTNYGYTF. For the CDR3, the DNA is TGCGCCAGCAGCCAAGGACAGGGGACTAACTATGGCTACACCTTC.

The CDR3 protein is CASMYDTKDDIQYF. The CDR3 DNA follows: TGTGCCAGCATGTACGACACCAAGGATGACATTCAGTACTTC. V and J are TRBV2 and TRBJ2-4; no firm D call. V was clipped by 7 bases and J by 8 bases, with 18 bases between them. The germline CDR1 and CDR2 sequences are SNHLY and FYNNEI. The CDR3 runs to 14 residues.

The chain uses TRBV11-1 and TRBJ2-7; 7 bases agree with TRBD1. Trimming took 5 bases from V and 3 from J; bases not matched to a gene: 13. This CDR3 is built from 16 residues. Germline loops: CDR1 SGHAT, CDR2 FQDESV (reference sequence). The CDR3 reads CASSRRQGTGYYEQYF. Written as DNA, the CDR3 is TGTGCCAGCAGCCGAAGACAGGGAACTGGGTACTACGAGCAGTACTTC.

This clone was counted only a few times. The rearrangement joins TRBV2 to TRBJ2-1, with 8 bases that match TRBD1. The V gene end was trimmed by 7 bases and the J gene end by 8 bases; junction bases not matched to a gene: 10. This CDR3 contains 14 residues. The germline V gene has CDR1 SNHLY and CDR2 FYNNEI. The CDR3 loop is CASNLDRGGDEQFF. The CDR3 region has the DNA TGTGCCAGCAACCTCGACAGGGGTGGCGATGAGCAGTTCTTC. Together with reference TRBV2 and TRBJ2-1, the CDR3 gives the full variable domain: EPEVTQTPSHQVTQMGQEVILRCVPISNHLYFYWYRQILGQKVEFLVSFYNNEISEKSEIFDDQFSVERPDGSNFTLKIRSTKLEDSAMYFCASNLDRGGDEQFFGPGTRLTVL.

This chain connects TRBV5-6 to TRBJ2-3; TRBD2 agrees at 8 bases. V dropped 0 bases and J dropped 2; count of bases not matched to a gene: 5. CDR1 is SGHDT, CDR2 YYEEEE, per germline. The CDR3 runs to 16 residues. CDR3 amino acids: CASSLGISGVTDTQYF. The CDR3 DNA reads as TGTGCCAGCAGCTTGGGTATTAGCGGGGTCACAGATACGCAGTATTTT.

The chain has TRBV10-1 and TRBJ1-6; the D gene is possibly TRBD1 (6 bases). The CDR3 covers 18 residues. The germline CDR1 and CDR2 sequences are WNHNN and SYGVQD (reference sequence). V was pared by 2 bases and J by 0 bases, with 14 bases between. This CDR3 is CASSEGTTKSSYNSPLHF. CDR3 nucleotide sequence: TGCGCCAGCAGTGAGGGGACAACTAAAAGCTCCTATAATTCACCCCTCCACTTT.